The source of this T cell receptor beta chain is a study of OX40 agonist ivuxolimab in advanced cancers. Overall study: Every 2 weeks, patients got intravenous ivuxolimab at one of six dose levels (0.01-10 mg/kg).

With regard to this clone: What it binds is unknown.

Study-wide points: It was not determined which antigens were specifically recognized by the peripheral T cells that had undergone clonal expansion. The CD4+ and CD8+ T cells in the blood had expanded clonally by week 6 at 0.1 to 3.0 mg/kg.

Some clones are missing from TCRdb's copy, which holds only in-frame ones; the method was immunoSEQ multiplex PCR. The profile shows approximately 99,000 clones, more than 85% of them singletons. V was clipped by 0 bases and J by 6 bases; unmatched bases: 10. The length of the CDR3 is 16 residues. Germline V gives CDR1 SGHRS, CDR2 YFSETQ. Source: CD4+ or CD8+ T cells sorted from blood, taken in a trial of the OX40 agonist ivuxolimab. The sequence was collected from an adult with an advanced solid tumor such as melanoma, head and neck, liver or kidney cancer. J is TRBJ1-2 and V is TRBV5-1; 8 bases agree with TRBD1. For the CDR3, the DNA is TGCGCCAGCAGCTTGGGACGACAGGGGCTAGGAGATGGCTACACCTTC. Translation gives CASSLGRQGLGDGYTF.